A selection of T cell receptor beta chains follows, all from one sample in a study of blood T cell repertoires in COVID-19. Assay used: immunoSEQ multiplex PCR; TCRdb lists only in-frame clones, some missing. The table includes a few hundred thousand clones, about 85% detected once. Sample: PBMCs or T cells enriched from blood (not recorded which). Source of these receptors: a woman aged 45-65 years who had been exposed to COVID-19. The CDR3 runs from the conserved cysteine through the conserved F or W. The D gene is left open where the match is weak. For some rows the clone size is stated as once, few or many, or as a class when expanded; others skip it.

D,V,length,J,size,DNA,CDR3
TRBD1,TRBV9,15,TRBJ1-2,.,TGTGCCAGCAGCTCATTACCGGGACAGGGCTATGGCTACACCTTC,CASSSLPGQGYGYTF
TRBD1,TRBV6-5,15,TRBJ1-5,few,TGTGCCAGCAGCAAGCAGGGGGCTGGTAATCAGCCCCAGCATTTT,CASSKQGAGNQPQHF
.,TRBV11-2,12,TRBJ1-6,.,TGTGCCAGCAGCTATAATAATTCACCCCTCCACTTT,CASSYNNSPLHF
.,TRBV19,14,TRBJ1-1,.,TGTGCCAGTAGTGGTTCGCCGGGGAACACTGAAGCTTTCTTT,CASSGSPGNTEAFF
.,TRBV30,13,TRBJ1-4,.,TGTGCCTGGAGTGGGGGGGGAAATGAAAAACTGTTTTTT,CAWSGGGNEKLFF
TRBD1,TRBV27,14,TRBJ1-2,.,TGTGCCAGCAGTTCAGGGGGCGCTAACTATGGCTACACCTTC,CASSSGGANYGYTF
TRBD1,TRBV6-1,13,TRBJ1-4,once,TGTGCCAGCAGTGACAGGGGGACTGAAAAACTGTTTTTT,CASSDRGTEKLFF
TRBD1,TRBV28,14,TRBJ1-1,.,TGTGCCAGCATCAAGACAGGGGAGGACACTGAAGCTTTCTTT,CASIKTGEDTEAFF
.,TRBV2,13,TRBJ2-2,.,TGTGCCAGCAGTGAAGCAGGGGCCGGGGAGCTGTTTTTT,CASSEAGAGELFF
.,TRBV10-1,15,TRBJ2-6,many,TGCGCCAGCAGTGCGACGGGCTCTGGGGCCAACGTCCTGACTTTC,CASSATGSGANVLTF
TRBD1,TRBV30,13,TRBJ1-1,once,TGTGCCTGGAGCCCGACAGGGGAAACTGAAGCTTTCTTT,CAWSPTGETEAFF
TRBD1,TRBV28,15,TRBJ1-3,few,TGTGCCAGCAAAAAGGGGGCTATCTCTGGAAACACCATATATTTT,CASKKGAISGNTIYF
.,TRBV4-1,16,TRBJ1-2,.,TGCGCCAGCAGCCCGTATGTGAGTAGGAGTGACTATGGCTACACCTTC,CASSPYVSRSDYGYTF
.,TRBV5-5,17,TRBJ1-3,.,TGTGCCAGCAGCTTGGGAGCGGGTGGAGGCTCTGGAAACACCATATATTTT,CASSLGAGGGSGNTIYF
TRBD1,TRBV18,14,TRBJ1-4,.,TGTGCCAGCTCCCCTCGGGACAGGGTCGAAAAACTGTTTTTT,CASSPRDRVEKLFF
.,TRBV29-1,14,TRBJ1-1,.,TGCAGCGTCCAGTCTGGGGAGGGCTGGACTGAAGCTTTCTTT,CSVQSGEGWTEAFF
TRBD1,TRBV7-3,16,TRBJ2-3,once,TGTGCCAGCAGCTTAAGGGGACAGGGGGTGACAGATACGCAGTATTTT,CASSLRGQGVTDTQYF
.,TRBV18,11,TRBJ1-1,.,TGTGCCATAGACAGTAACACTGAAGCTTTCTTT,CAIDSNTEAFF
.,TRBV12-3/TRBV12-4,12,TRBJ1-1,.,TGTGCCAGCAGTTTAGGGGGGGAGAGGGCTTTCTTT,CASSLGGERAFF
.,TRBV5-1,16,TRBJ2-1,.,TGCGCCAGCAGCTTGGTAGTGACCGGGAGAGACAATGAGCAGTTCTTC,CASSLVVTGRDNEQFF
TRBD2,TRBV27,15,TRBJ2-3,.,TGTGCCAGCAGTTTTGGCGGGGGGCGCACAGATACGCAGTATTTT,CASSFGGGRTDTQYF
TRBD1,TRBV11-2,15,TRBJ1-5,.,TGTGCCAGCAGCCAAACAGGGGGCAGCAATCAGCCCCAGCATTTT,CASSQTGGSNQPQHF